This section outlines one T cell receptor beta chain sequence together with its context. Its target is unknown. This table comes from immunoSEQ multiplex PCR, and its TCRdb copy is limited to in-frame clones, with some not included. The sample holds over 2 million clones, roughly 92% seen once. Germline V CDR1 and CDR2: SQVTM, ANQGSEA. The CDR3 is 11 amino acids. Trimming left V 7 bases short and J 9 bases short, with 13 bases between. These data are taken from a study of shared clonotypes between healthy human individuals. Looking at the study overall: Per-donor plates numbered three CD4 naive, three CD4 memory, two CD8 naive and one CD8 memory.

Recent vaccinations or acute infections were absent in the healthy HIV-negative adult donors. Study-wide points: Sharing across four donors was highest in naive CD4 (around 5%) and lowest in memory CD8 (roughly 0.4%). It was the non-shared clonotypes that had lower generation probabilities than clonotypes shared by all four donors.

The chain uses TRBV29-1 and TRBJ2-1, with D perhaps matching TRBD2 (6 bases). Sequenced input: naive CD4+ T cells from PBMCs. Specified subset: CD45RA+ positively selected. The sequence derives from a man younger than 35 in good health. Some clones in this sample may be carry-over from other donors' samples. This chain's CDR3 is CSAHGSSEQFF. The CDR3 DNA is TGCAGCGCGCACGGGAGTAGTGAGCAGTTCTTC.